A selection of T cell receptor beta chains follows, all from one sample in a study of cytomegalovirus exposure and HLA in healthy donors. Clones were sequenced by immunoSEQ multiplex PCR, and TCRdb holds only the in-frame ones, with some missing. Here the sample spans some 190,000 clones, approximately 80% being singletons. The sample taken for sequencing was PBMCs. These receptors came from a middle-aged man in good health and CMV-seropositive. Both conserved end residues are trimmed from each CDR3.

J	V	CDR3
TRBJ2-3	TRBV7-3	ASSQGRGGRTDTQY
TRBJ2-3	TRBV11-2	ASSGTGGVDTQY
TRBJ1-2	TRBV7-8	ASSLGGGGYT
TRBJ2-1	TRBV11-3	ASSFGGLAGGAEQF
TRBJ1-5	TRBV7-9	SSSPSTGAQPQH
TRBJ1-2	TRBV21-1	ASSKPRQIYGYT
TRBJ2-7	TRBV5-6	ASSFFSGREQY
TRBJ2-1	TRBV5-1	ASSSWTSGAYNEQF
TRBJ2-6	TRBV10-3	AIRGTGGAGANVLT
TRBJ2-1	TRBV7-6	ASSPTSGRPYNEQF
TRBJ2-2	TRBV2	ASSEELAANTGELF
TRBJ2-7	TRBV7-8	ASSLVLAGGVYEQY
TRBJ2-6	TRBV30	AAPGQGAPGANVLT
TRBJ2-7	TRBV7-9	ASSPGLAGTEQY
TRBJ2-7	TRBV6-5	ASSSLTASYEQY
TRBJ2-1	TRBV18	ASSPFRESYNEQF
TRBJ1-2	TRBV11-3	ASSDAQGLNYGYT
TRBJ1-4	TRBV25-1	ASSGGGYNEKLF
TRBJ2-7	TRBV6-5	ASSYQPDRTIRLY
TRBJ2-7	TRBV15	ATSRDLDNYEQY
TRBJ2-7	TRBV7-9	ASSLKGTGGSEQY
TRBJ1-6	TRBV19	ASSDDRAYNSPLH
TRBJ1-1	TRBV19	ASSIDLRRDTEAF
TRBJ1-5	TRBV6-5	ASRPTGENNQPQH
TRBJ2-7	TRBV9	ASSAGEGSGEQY
TRBJ1-6	TRBV7-9	ASSSSGTGDSPLH
TRBJ2-7	TRBV6-5	ASRQTYEQY
TRBJ2-7	TRBV19	ASSPRPKGLGSGALAEQY
TRBJ1-1	TRBV28	ASAGRVFVSTEAF
TRBJ1-2	TRBV7-9	ASSLSTGTAYGYT
TRBJ2-5	TRBV15	ATSRDGGRETQY